This TCR beta chain emerged from a study of blood T cell repertoires in COVID-19. Study information: The origin of the acute and convalescent COVID-19 samples was the United States, Italy and Spain.

Sequenced by immunoSEQ multiplex PCR; TCRdb stores in-frame clones only, minus some. Among approximately 350,000 clones listed, 80% to 90% were seen once. The length of the CDR3 is 15 residues. In germline, CDR1 is SGHAT, CDR2 FQNNGV. V trimming: 5 bases; J trimming: 9 bases; junction bases outside the gene matches: 9. The age range of participants was 18 to 89 years, with residence in about 25 US areas. This clonotype was sampled from a man between 18 and 29 years old who had recovered from COVID-19. Sequenced: PBMCs or T cells enriched from blood (not recorded which). The chain uses TRBV11-2 and TRBJ2-3; TRBD2 matches 12 bases. CDR3 loop: CASSLGLAGKGTQYF. In nucleotides, the CDR3 is TGTGCCAGCAGCCTCGGACTAGCGGGAAAGGGGACGCAGTATTTT.